Listed below are T cell receptor beta chains from one sample, sequenced in a study of T-cell reconstitution after alpha-beta-depleted transplantation in children. MiXCR, run by TCRdb on the PCR reads, gives a single entry per CDR3 protein. In the table there are about 640,000 distinct CDR3 sequences, about 15% of which are singletons. Sequencing was performed on PBMCs from the stem cell graft donor, taken from the stem cell graft. The origin of the receptors is a human donor who donated a stem cell graft to a child with acute myeloid leukemia. Both conserved end residues are part of each CDR3. D genes are given only for firm matches. Size is omitted from some rows. Given values are once, few, many or a class for expanded clones.

CDR3 length	clone size	D gene	V gene	J gene	CDR3 protein	CDR3 DNA
14	many	NA	TRBV12-3/TRBV12-4	TRBJ2-4	CASSLSDMKNIQYF	TGTGCCAGCAGCCTCTCTGACATGAAAAACATTCAGTACTTC
17	few	TRBD1	TRBV4-3	TRBJ1-6	CASSQLLYGTENSPLHF	TGCGCCAGCAGCCAACTCCTCTACGGGACAGAAAATTCACCCCTCCACTTT
14	NA	NA	TRBV18	TRBJ1-4	CASSLGQQGGKLFF	TGTGCCAGCTCACTGGGACAACAGGGCGGAAAACTGTTTTTT
14	many	NA	TRBV20-1	TRBJ1-2	CSAKTGTANYGYTF	TGCAGTGCTAAAACCGGGACCGCTAACTATGGCTACACCTTC
14	many	NA	TRBV6-5	TRBJ2-7	CASSYRSTTYEQYF	TGTGCCAGCAGTTACCGGAGTACCACCTACGAGCAGTACTTC
15	few	TRBD1	TRBV5-1	TRBJ2-2	CASSLGQGVPGELFF	TGCGCCAGCAGCTTAGGACAGGGCGTCCCCGGGGAGCTGTTTTTT
11	few	NA	TRBV7-2	TRBJ2-1	CASSFGAEQFF	TGTGCCAGCAGCTTCGGGGCCGAGCAGTTCTTC
14	many	TRBD1	TRBV6-5	TRBJ2-2	CASSSDRGAGELFF	TGTGCCAGCAGTTCGGACAGGGGGGCCGGGGAGCTGTTTTTT
12	few	NA	TRBV7-4	TRBJ2-2	CASSQGPGELFF	TGTGCCAGCAGCCAGGGCCCCGGGGAGCTGTTTTTT
14	many	TRBD1	TRBV7-2	TRBJ2-7	CASSQNRGQYEQYF	TGTGCCAGCAGCCAAAATCGGGGACAGTACGAGCAGTACTTC
14	NA	NA	TRBV6-2/TRBV6-3	TRBJ1-1	CASSYERGGTEAFF	TGTGCCAGCAGTTACGAAAGGGGGGGAACTGAAGCTTTCTTT
13	few	NA	TRBV12-3/TRBV12-4	TRBJ2-4	CASSVGSKNIQYF	TGTGCCAGCAGTGTGGGTTCCAAAAACATTCAGTACTTC
14	NA	NA	TRBV29-1	TRBJ1-2	CSVENAEAIYGYTF	TGCAGCGTTGAAAATGCCGAGGCAATCTATGGCTACACCTTC
15	many	NA	TRBV25-1	TRBJ2-5	CASSEAGGYQETQYF	TGTGCCAGCAGTGAAGCAGGGGGGTACCAAGAGACCCAGTACTTC
14	few	NA	TRBV7-9	TRBJ1-3	CASSPADSGNTIYF	TGTGCCAGCAGCCCGGCGGACAGTGGAAACACCATATATTTT
15	many	NA	TRBV12-3/TRBV12-4	TRBJ2-7	CASSGDGPSSYEQYF	TGTGCCAGCAGTGGAGACGGACCAAGCTCCTACGAGCAGTACTTC
15	many	NA	TRBV5-1	TRBJ1-3	CASSLEGTSGNTIYF	TGCGCCAGCAGCTTGGAAGGGACCTCTGGAAACACCATATATTTT
17	many	TRBD1	TRBV15	TRBJ1-2	CATSPPLRDRSFYGYTF	TGTGCCACCAGCCCACCCCTTCGGGACAGATCCTTCTATGGCTACACCTTC
14	many	NA	TRBV15	TRBJ1-3	CATSSEGVGNTIYF	TGTGCCACCAGCAGTGAAGGGGTTGGAAACACCATATATTTT
12	many	NA	TRBV7-6	TRBJ2-1	CASSRTAGEQFF	TGTGCCAGCAGCCGTACAGCTGGTGAGCAGTTCTTC
14	many	NA	TRBV6-1	TRBJ1-5	CASRENTFNQPQHF	TGTGCCAGCAGGGAAAACACTTTCAATCAGCCCCAGCATTTT
16	few	NA	TRBV4-3	TRBJ1-6	CASSQNPSSYNSPLHF	TGCGCCAGCAGCCAAAACCCTAGCTCCTATAATTCACCCCTCCACTTT
13	many	NA	TRBV20-1	TRBJ1-1	CSALPTGGTEAFF	TGCAGTGCCTTACCGACAGGAGGCACTGAAGCTTTCTTT